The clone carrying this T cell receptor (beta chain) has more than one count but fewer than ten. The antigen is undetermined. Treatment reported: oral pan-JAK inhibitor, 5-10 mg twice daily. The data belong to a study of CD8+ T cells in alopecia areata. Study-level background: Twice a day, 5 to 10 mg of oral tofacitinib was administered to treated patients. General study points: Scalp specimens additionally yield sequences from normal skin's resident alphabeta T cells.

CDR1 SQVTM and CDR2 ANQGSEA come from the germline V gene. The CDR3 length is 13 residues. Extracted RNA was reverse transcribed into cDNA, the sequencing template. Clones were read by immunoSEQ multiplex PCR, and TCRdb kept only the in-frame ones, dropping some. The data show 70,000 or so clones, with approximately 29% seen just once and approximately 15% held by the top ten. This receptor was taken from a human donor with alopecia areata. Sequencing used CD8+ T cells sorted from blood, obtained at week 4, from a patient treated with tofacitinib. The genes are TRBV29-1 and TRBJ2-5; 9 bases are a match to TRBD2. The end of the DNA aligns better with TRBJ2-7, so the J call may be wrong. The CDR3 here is CSVRPGLAHEQYF. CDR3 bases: TGCAGCGTTCGACCGGGACTAGCTCACGAGCAGTACTTC.